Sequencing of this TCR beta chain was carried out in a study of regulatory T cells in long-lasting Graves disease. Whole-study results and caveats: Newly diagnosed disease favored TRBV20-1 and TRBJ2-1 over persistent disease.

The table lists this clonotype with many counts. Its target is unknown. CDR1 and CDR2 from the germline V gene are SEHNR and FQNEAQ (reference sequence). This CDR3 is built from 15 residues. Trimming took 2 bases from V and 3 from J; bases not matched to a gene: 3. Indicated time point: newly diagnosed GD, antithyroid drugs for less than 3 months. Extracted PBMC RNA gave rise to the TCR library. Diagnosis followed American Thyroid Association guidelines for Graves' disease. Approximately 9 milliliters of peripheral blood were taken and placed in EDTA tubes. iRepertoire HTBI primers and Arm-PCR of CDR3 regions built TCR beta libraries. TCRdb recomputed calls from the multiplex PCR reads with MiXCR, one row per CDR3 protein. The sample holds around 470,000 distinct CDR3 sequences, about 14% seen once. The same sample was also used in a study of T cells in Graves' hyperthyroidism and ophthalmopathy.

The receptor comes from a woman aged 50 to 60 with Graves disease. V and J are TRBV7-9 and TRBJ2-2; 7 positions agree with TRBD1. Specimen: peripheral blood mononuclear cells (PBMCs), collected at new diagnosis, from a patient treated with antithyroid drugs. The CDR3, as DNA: TGTGCCAGCAGCTTACAGGGGGTCGACACCGGGGAGCTGTTTTTT. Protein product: CASSLQGVDTGELFF. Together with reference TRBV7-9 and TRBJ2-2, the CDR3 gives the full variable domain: DTGVSQNPRHKITKRGQNVTFRCDPISEHNRLYWYRQTLGQGPEFLTYFQNEAQLEKSRLLSDRFSAERPKGSFSTLEIQRTEQGDSAMYLCASSLQGVDTGELFFGEGSRLTVL.